Presented here are 28 T cell receptor beta chains from one specimen sequenced in a study of shared clonotypes between healthy human individuals. Naive CD8 cells lacked CD45RO and underwent positive selection for CCR7, leaving out terminally differentiated effector memory CD45RA+ cells. Assay: immunoSEQ multiplex PCR; the TCRdb copy retains only in-frame clones and omits some. The sample has more than 2 million clones; roughly 94% are singletons. Input material: naive CD8+ T cells sorted from blood. These receptors were collected from a man between 18 and 35 years old in good health.

Turning to this clone: Additional DNA sequences in this sample encode the identical CDR3. CDR3 protein: CASSSGLQETQYF. The CDR3 nucleotides read TGTGCCAGCAGCAGCGGACTGCAAGAGACCCAGTACTTC. The chain employs TRBV5-4 and TRBJ2-5; weak D call: TRBD2 (5 bases). There are 13 residues in the CDR3. V was cut by 4 bases and J by 2 bases, with 9 bases left in between. From germline, CDR1 is SGHNT and CDR2 YYREEE (reference sequence).

The J gene is TRBJ2-3, the V gene TRBV7-9; 9 bases match TRBD2. CDR3 size: 15 residues. Germline V gene lookup returns CDR1 SEHNR and CDR2 FQNEAQ (reference sequence). Trimming took 4 bases from V and 3 from J; bases not matched to a gene: 5. The CDR3, as DNA: TGTGCCAGCAGCTACATAGCGGGAGAGACAGATACGCAGTATTTT. It encodes CASSYIAGETDTQYF.

The rearrangement uses TRBV4-3 and TRBJ2-7; D unresolved. Trimming took 1 base from V and 4 from J, leaving 11 bases between them. The CDR3 sequence is 14 residues long. Per germline, CDR1 LGHNA and CDR2 YSLEER. In DNA form, the CDR3 reads TGCGCCAGCAGCCAAGCTCGGTTGGGGTACGAGCAGTACTTC. Protein: CASSQARLGYEQYF.

The V gene is TRBV19, the J gene TRBJ1-1; no firm D call. The CDR3 loop spans 12 amino acids. CDR1 LNHDA and CDR2 SQIVND come from the germline V gene (reference sequence). The V end was cut by 2 bases, the J end by 7 bases, with 8 bases between. For the CDR3, the DNA is TGTGCCAGTAGTATAAATAAGGGTGAAGCTTTCTTT. Encoded protein: CASSINKGEAFF.

The chain couples TRBV7-9 to TRBJ1-1; D is undetermined. There are 14 residues in the CDR3. Trimming removed 5 bases at V and 0 bases at J, with 10 bases between. The germline V gene encodes CDR1 SEHNR and CDR2 FQNEAQ (reference sequence). CDR3 sequence reads: CASSPHRLNTEAFF. In DNA form, the CDR3 reads TGTGCCAGCAGCCCACACCGACTGAACACTGAAGCTTTCTTT.

The CDR3, as DNA: TGCGCCAGCAGCCGTGTCGGGGGGGCGAGCTCCTACAATGAGCAGTTCTTC. It specifies CASSRVGGASSYNEQFF. The chain joins TRBV4-1 to TRBJ2-1, with 8 nucleotides matching TRBD2. Trimming removed 4 bases from V and 0 bases from J; junction bases left unmatched: 8. This CDR3 is built from 17 residues. Germline V gene lookup returns CDR1 MGHRA and CDR2 YSYEKL.

This chain's CDR3 is CASSPSLGYEQYF. The CDR3 region has the DNA TGTGCCAGCAGCCCCTCGCTAGGCTACGAGCAGTACTTC. The rearrangement uses TRBV11-2 and TRBJ2-7, with no clear D. Germline CDR1 and CDR2: SGHAT and FQNNGV. This CDR3 comprises 13 residues. The V gene lost 5 bases and the J gene lost 3 bases, with 11 bases spanning the gap.

Points on this clone: At one end, the junction sequence differs from germline, possibly due to a read error. The V and J genes are TRBV6-5 and TRBJ2-1; possible D gene TRBD2, 6 bases. This CDR3 has 15 amino acids. CDR1 is MNHEY and CDR2 is SVGAGI in the germline V gene. Here the CDR3 reads CASSDSGTSYNEQFF. The DNA of the CDR3 is TGTGCCAGCAGTGACTCCGGGACTTCCTACAATGAGCAGTTCTTC.

V gene TRBV13 combines with J gene TRBJ2-7; possibly TRBD2 for D (5 bases). CDR1 is PRHDT, CDR2 FYEKMQ, per germline (reference sequence). This CDR3 spans 13 amino acids. Trimming removed 6 bases from V and 5 bases from J, with 14 bases in between. Here the CDR3 reads CASSWERSHEQYF. CDR3 DNA: TGTGCCAGCAGTTGGGAGAGGAGCCACGAGCAGTACTTC.

V gene TRBV6-5 combines with J gene TRBJ1-1; no definite D call. CDR3 size: 14 residues. V lost 0 bases to trimming and J lost 3 bases, with 8 bases between them. In germline, CDR1 is MNHEY, CDR2 SVGAGI. Here the CDR3 DNA reads TGTGCCAGCAGTTACTCAGGTGAGGACACTGAAGCTTTCTTT. As protein: CASSYSGEDTEAFF.

The V and J genes are TRBV7-2 and TRBJ2-7, with D perhaps given as TRBD1 or TRBD2 (6 bases each). Trimming stripped 0 bases from V and 3 bases from J, with 12 bases between. The CDR3 length is 15 residues. CDR1 and CDR2 from the germline V gene are SGHTA and FQGNSA. CDR3 sequence (DNA): TGTGCCAGCAGCTTAGCGGGGGGCCCAGACTACGAGCAGTACTTC. Its protein product is CASSLAGGPDYEQYF. Supplemented by reference TRBV7-2 and TRBJ2-7, the full variable domain reads GAGVSQSPSNKVTEKGKDVELRCDPISGHTALYWYRQSLGQGLEFLIYFQGNSAPDKSGLPSDRFSAERTGGSVSTLTIQRTQQEDSAVYLCASSLAGGPDYEQYFGPGTRLTVT.

This clone has a single count. The rearrangement joins TRBV5-6 to TRBJ1-1, with 9 bases fitting TRBD1. The V gene's germline CDR1 is SGHDT and CDR2 YYEEEE. V dropped 4 bases and J dropped 5; count of bases not matched to a gene: 6. This CDR3 spans 14 amino acids. CDR3 sequence: CASSMDRGRTEAFF. DNA for the CDR3: TGTGCCAGCAGCATGGACAGGGGAAGGACTGAAGCTTTCTTT.

In its sample, this clone was seen once. V usage is TRBV29-1 and J usage is TRBJ2-1; TRBD2 matches 12 bases. Germline loops: CDR1 SQVTM, CDR2 ANQGSEA. J was trimmed by 5 bases and V by 7 bases; bases with no gene match: 9. This CDR3 is 15 amino acids long. CDR3 DNA sequence: TGCAGCGCCCAGCGACTAGCGGGAGAGGACAATGAGCAGTTCTTC. It yields the protein CSAQRLAGEDNEQFF.

Comments on this clone: The sample carries other DNA sequences with the same CDR3. The CDR3 is CASSADGYEQYF. Written as DNA, the CDR3 is TGCGCCAGCAGCGCGGACGGCTACGAGCAGTACTTC. This chain uses TRBV5-1 with TRBJ2-7; D is undetermined. Germline V gene data show CDR1 as SGHRS and CDR2 as YFSETQ. This CDR3 is built from 12 residues. Trimming shortened V by 4 bases and J by 3 bases, and 8 bases separated the two germline ends. Full variable domain (remainder filled in from reference TRBV5-1 and TRBJ2-7): KAGVTQTPRYLIKTRGQQVTLSCSPISGHRSVSWYQQTPGQGLQFLFEYFSETQRNKGNFPGRFSGRQFSNSRSEMNVSTLELGDSALYLCASSADGYEQYFGPGTRLTVT.

The count of this clone is one. V and J are TRBV10-1 and TRBJ1-5, with 12 bases identical to TRBD1. Germline CDR1 is WNHNN and CDR2 is SYGVQD (reference sequence). Trimming cost V 4 bases and J 1 base; bases outside gene matches: 5. This CDR3 comprises 17 residues. CDR3 in DNA: TGCGCCAGCAGTGTGGGACAGGGGGCGGAGAGCAATCAGCCCCAGCATTTT. The encoded protein is CASSVGQGAESNQPQHF.

Here the CDR3 reads CASSTKQLRPNPSQGYTF. The CDR3, as DNA: TGTGCCAGCAGTACAAAGCAGCTTAGACCCAATCCCTCACAGGGCTACACCTTC. The chain recombines TRBV13 with TRBJ1-2; D not certain. Germline V gene sequence: CDR1 PRHDT, CDR2 FYEKMQ (reference sequence). The CDR3 has 18 amino acids. V lost 6 bases and J lost 8, with 31 bases in between.

The V call is TRBV13, the J call TRBJ1-6; TRBD1 matches at 7 bases. This CDR3 has 18 residues. Germline CDR1 PRHDT, CDR2 FYEKMQ (reference sequence). V was pared by 0 bases and J by 7 bases, with 12 bases of the junction left unmatched. The CDR3 here is CASSLGLSTGFWNSPLHF. The CDR3 bases are TGTGCCAGCAGCTTAGGCCTGTCGACAGGGTTTTGGAATTCACCCCTCCACTTT.

The chain uses TRBV11-2 and TRBJ1-1; D gene unclear. Trimming removed 0 bases at V and 6 bases at J, with 5 bases between. Germline V gene lookup returns CDR1 SGHAT and CDR2 FQNNGV. This CDR3 is 12 amino acids long. This CDR3 reads CASSLDFAEAFF. The CDR3 bases are TGTGCCAGCAGCTTAGATTTCGCTGAAGCTTTCTTT.

About this clone: Other DNA sequences in the sample encode the same CDR3. The CDR3 sequence is CASSLLSTDTQYF. The CDR3 DNA is TGTGCCAGCAGTTTGTTGTCCACAGATACGCAGTATTTT. The chain employs TRBV27 and TRBJ2-3; D ambiguous. In germline, CDR1 is MNHEY, CDR2 SMNVEV (reference sequence). Trimming removed 3 bases at V and 2 bases at J, with 6 bases between. The CDR3 is 13 amino acids.

V usage is TRBV28 and J usage is TRBJ1-1; D is ambiguous. The germline CDR1 and CDR2 sequences are MDHEN and SYDVKM. Trimming removed 5 bases from V and 7 bases from J, with 14 bases in between. The CDR3 is 13 residues long. The CDR3 protein is CASSPTQWLEAFF. The CDR3, as DNA: TGTGCCAGCAGTCCAACTCAGTGGCTTGAAGCTTTCTTT.

The J gene is TRBJ2-1, the V gene TRBV4-1; D remains unclear. Germline CDR1 MGHRA, CDR2 YSYEKL. The V gene lost 2 bases and the J gene lost 6 bases, with 11 bases spanning the gap. The CDR3 consists of 14 residues. CDR3 sequence: CASSQRIALNEQFF. DNA for the CDR3: TGCGCCAGCAGCCAACGGATAGCCCTCAATGAGCAGTTCTTC.

This chain links TRBV30 with TRBJ2-7; a possible D gene is TRBD1 (6 bases). The CDR3 consists of 13 residues. Deletions cut 4 bases from V and 1 base from J, with 11 bases between. From germline, CDR1 is GTSNPN and CDR2 SVGIG (reference sequence). CDR3 region: CAWNSGQSYEQYF. The CDR3 nucleotides are TGTGCCTGGAACTCAGGACAGTCCTACGAGCAGTACTTC.

This clone has a single count. The chain uses TRBV6-5 and TRBJ1-1; no clear D. V was shortened by 7 bases and J by 1 base, with 13 bases between the two germline ends. Germline CDR1 MNHEY, CDR2 SVGAGI. The CDR3 totals 14 residues. CDR3 DNA: TGTGCCAGCACAGCTATGAGGGAGAACACTGAAGCTTTCTTT. This sequence encodes CASTAMRENTEAFF.

V usage is TRBV9 and J usage is TRBJ2-7; D is unclear. There are 14 residues in the CDR3. Germline values: CDR1 SGDLS, CDR2 YYNGEE. Deletions cut 4 bases from V and 6 bases from J, with 17 bases between. CDR3 protein: CASSQYDSGPEQYF. Written as DNA, the CDR3 is TGTGCCAGCAGCCAATATGACTCTGGTCCCGAGCAGTACTTC. The full variable domain, completed using reference TRBV9 and TRBJ2-7, is DSGVTQTPKHLITATGQRVTLRCSPRSGDLSVYWYQQSLDQGLQFLIQYYNGEERAKGNILERFSAQQFPDLHSELNLSSLELGDSALYFCASSQYDSGPEQYFGPGTRLTVT.

The CDR3 here is CASSLEGRVSSYEQYF. CDR3 coding DNA: TGTGCCAGCAGCTTAGAGGGCAGGGTGAGCTCCTACGAGCAGTACTTC. The chain combines TRBV11-2 with TRBJ2-7, with D tentatively TRBD1 (5 bases). The CDR3 extends over 16 amino acids. The germline V gene encodes CDR1 SGHAT and CDR2 FQNNGV. Trimming pared 0 bases from V and 0 bases from J, leaving 12 bases between.

The chain recombines TRBV27 with TRBJ1-2, with TRBD1 matching 8 bases. Germline V gene sequence: CDR1 MNHEY, CDR2 SMNVEV (reference sequence). This CDR3 comprises 14 residues. The trim removed 4 bases at V and 3 bases at J, leaving 4 bases unmatched. CDR3 region: CASSYRGDYYGYTF. The CDR3 DNA follows: TGTGCCAGCAGTTACAGGGGGGATTACTATGGCTACACCTTC.

This clone has just one count. The V call is TRBV7-9, the J call TRBJ2-3; D unclear. Trimming left V 5 bases short and J 2 bases short, with 8 bases between. Germline V gives CDR1 SEHNR, CDR2 FQNEAQ (reference sequence). The CDR3 runs 13 residues. The CDR3 nucleotides are TGTGCCAGCAGCCCTCAGGCCACAGATACGCAGTATTTT. This sequence encodes CASSPQATDTQYF.

The V and J genes are TRBV28 and TRBJ1-5; 8 bases match TRBD1. The CDR3 covers 20 residues. After removal of 1 base from V and 2 bases from J, the junction contained 16 bases not matched to a gene. Germline V gene data show CDR1 as MDHEN and CDR2 as SYDVKM. The CDR3 sequence: CASSLLYPRTGFDGNQPQHF. CDR3 DNA: TGTGCCAGCAGTTTATTATACCCAAGGACAGGGTTTGATGGCAATCAGCCCCAGCATTTT.